This entry is about one T cell receptor (beta chain). This clone was picked up one time. The clone's antigen remains unknown. Base qualities were left out, and no much larger clone turns up one base away. The germline V gene supplies CDR1 MGHRA and CDR2 YSYEKL. Its CDR3 holds 16 amino acids, cysteine through phenylalanine. CDR3 DNA is the only sequence kept; it has 48 bases, read in frame from the first base. At the junction V is shortened by 4 bases and J by 1 base, with 17 bases in between. The trial excluded patients who had a history of autoimmune disease or who were on systemic immunosuppression. In every dose cohort, peripheral blood was drawn for TCR sequencing at baseline, cycle 4 day 1, and cycle 7 day 1. The samples were taken from a phase I, first-in-human, multicenter, open-label dose-escalation trial of ivuxolimab. The trial enrolled adults with locally advanced or metastatic head and neck squamous cell, hepatocellular, melanoma or renal cell carcinoma. Before TCR sequencing, CD4+ T cells and CD8+ T cells from peripheral blood were sorted into separate populations.

For sequencing of the TCRbeta CDR3 region, genomic DNA was extracted from the sorted cells. The immunoSEQ Assay was used for sequencing of TCRbeta CDR3 regions. This immuneACCESS table, as held by TCRdb, lists in-frame sequences with V and J called but not all clones. Of the missing ones, under half trace to an unresolved V gene in checked studies; the others have no known cause. The sample table contains 30,000 to 45,000 clones; only one count was recorded for 88% of them. The top ten clones comprise 9.5% to 15% of the sample. The sample belongs to a study of OX40 agonist ivuxolimab in advanced cancers. With regard to the full study: Ivuxolimab was a fully human IgG2 agonistic monoclonal antibody targeting the costimulatory receptor OX40 (CD134). Intravenous ivuxolimab was administered to patients every 2 weeks at six dose levels: 0.01, 0.1, 0.3, 1.5, 3 and 10 mg/kg. Among the roughly 52 dose-escalation patients, approximately 20 had hepatocellular carcinoma, roughly 15 melanoma, 9 renal cell carcinoma and 9 head and neck cancer. In the dose-escalation cohort, around 80% of patients were male, and the mean age was roughly 60 years with a range of roughly 23 to 79. Patients were allowed to have had prior anti-PD-1, anti-PD-L1 or anti-CTLA-4 therapy, and about 40% of the dose-escalation patients had been treated with checkpoint inhibitors. Three dose-escalation patients achieved partial responses, one with hepatocellular carcinoma and two with cutaneous melanoma. Peripheral TCRbeta sequencing was intended to test whether TCR sequence diversity was altered and clonal T-cell expansion was caused by ivuxolimab. The monotherapy dose-escalation portion (N ≈ 55 patients) of the phase I ivuxolimab trial is reported in the paper. The full study reports these points: The antigen specificity of the peripheral T cells that underwent clonal expansion was not determined. At doses of 0.1 to 3.0 mg/kg, clonal expansion of both CD4+ and CD8+ blood T cells was observed from baseline to week 6. Low levels of normalized T-cell clonal expansion were also shown by some nonresponding patients. In the 0.1-3.0 mg/kg groups, partial responders had among the lowest normalized peripheral clonal expansion, particularly in CD8+ T cells. After ivuxolimab, expanded clones were on average more numerous among CD8+ T cells than among CD4+ T cells.

The specimen was CD4+ or CD8+ T cells sorted from blood, collected in a trial of the OX40 agonist ivuxolimab. The receptor's source is an adult with an advanced solid tumor such as melanoma, head and neck, liver or kidney cancer. The sequence is built from TRBV4-1 and TRBJ2-7; a tentative D match to TRBD2 spans 6 bases. For the CDR3, the sequence is CASSLSSLAESYEQYF. The DNA sequence is as follows: TGCGCCAGCAGCCTATCATCCTTAGCGGAATCCTACGAGCAGTACTTC.